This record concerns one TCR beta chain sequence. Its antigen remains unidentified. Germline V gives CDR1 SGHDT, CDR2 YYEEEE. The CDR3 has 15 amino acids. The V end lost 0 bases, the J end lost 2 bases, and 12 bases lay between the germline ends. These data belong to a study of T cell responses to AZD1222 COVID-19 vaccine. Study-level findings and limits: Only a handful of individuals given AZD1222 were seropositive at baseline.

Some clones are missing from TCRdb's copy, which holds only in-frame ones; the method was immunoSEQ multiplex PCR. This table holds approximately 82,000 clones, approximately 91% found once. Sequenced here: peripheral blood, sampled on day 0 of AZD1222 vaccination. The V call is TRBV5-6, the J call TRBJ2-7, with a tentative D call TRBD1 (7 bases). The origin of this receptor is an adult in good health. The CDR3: CASSLGAGGTYEQYF. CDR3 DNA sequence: TGTGCCAGCAGCTTGGGGGCAGGGGGGACCTACGAGCAGTACTTC.